This paragraph reports one T cell receptor (beta chain). Its target is unknown. This sample was included in a study of radiation and T cells in renal cell carcinoma. Findings and limits, study-wide: Baseline intratumoral clonotype presence is unknown without pretreatment biopsies.

Method: immunoSEQ multiplex PCR; TCRdb's copy keeps in-frame clones and lacks some. The sample lists 150,000 to 180,000 clones, approximately 88% occurring once. Germline CDR1 reads MNHEY; CDR2 reads SMNVEV (reference sequence). The CDR3 length is 13 residues. V shed 6 bases and J shed 6 bases, with 11 bases lying between them. Sample time point: blood 2 weeks post-SBRT. Treatment described: 15 Gy SBRT to primary tumor, nephrectomy 4 weeks later. The TCR comes from a woman aged 45-65 years with renal cell carcinoma. This chain links TRBV27 with TRBJ2-2; D is undetermined. The sample consisted of blood, taken from a patient whose treatment included radiotherapy and nephrectomy. The CDR3 protein is CASSPARAGELFF. DNA of the CDR3: TGTGCCAGCAGCCCCGCTCGGGCCGGGGAGCTGTTTTTT.